This T cell receptor (beta chain) is drawn from a study of chemoradiotherapy in HPV16-positive cancers. Study-level background: Functional T-cell assays on a couple of HPV16-positive patients' cells defined candidate HPV-specific clones and common TCR motifs. Study-wide findings and caveats: During treatment, candidate HPV-specific clones and E7-related motifs expanded in tumor.

The CDR3 has 15 residues. CDR1 and CDR2 (germline): SGHTA, FQGNSA. V lost 6 bases and J lost 4, with 13 bases in between. Over chemoradiotherapy, repertoires were sampled more than once. Worth noting for this clone: What it binds is not known.

TCRdb's copy holds only in-frame clones and misses some; the assay was immunoSEQ multiplex PCR. The sample lists approximately 12,000 clones, approximately 87% occurring once. The V gene is TRBV7-2, the J gene TRBJ1-6, with no clear D. This TCR derives from a human donor with HPV-associated anogenital cancer. The sequencing used blood, collected from a patient who underwent chemoradiotherapy. The CDR3 protein is CASRLNRDYNSPLHF. Written as DNA, the CDR3 is TGTGCCAGCAGACTCAACCGGGATTATAATTCACCCCTCCACTTT.